This T cell receptor beta chain was captured by sequencing in a study of Tregs in tolerant kidney transplant recipients. Trimming at V came to 9 bases and at J to 4 bases, leaving 0 bases not matched to a gene. This CDR3 is 11 amino acids long. Looked up from germline, CDR1 is ENHRY and CDR2 is SYGVKD. The repertoire was sequenced with immunoSEQ multiplex PCR; TCRdb's copy has only in-frame clones and lacks some. The sample contains tens of thousands of clones, roughly 91% of which appear only once. Related graft donors supplied nonmyeloablative bone marrow transplants, and mixed chimerism was transient.

The clonotype originates from a human patient who received a combined kidney and bone marrow transplant. The graft donor may have contributed some T cells. The specimen comprised CD4+ T cells from blood (PBMCs), sampled 24 months after the transplant. This sequence joins TRBV10-3 and TRBJ1-2; 9 positions agree with TRBD1. The CDR3 loop reads CAMGQGYGYTF. The CDR3 DNA reads as TGTGCCATGGGACAGGGCTATGGCTACACCTTC.